Listed below are T cell receptor beta chains from one sample, sequenced in a study of blood T cell repertoires in COVID-19. TCRdb's copy holds only in-frame clones and misses some; the assay was immunoSEQ multiplex PCR. Here the sample spans more than 250,000 clones, around nine tenths being singletons. Material: peripheral blood. These receptor sequences come from a man aged 50-59 years with active or convalescent COVID-19. The CDR3 runs from the conserved cysteine through the conserved F or W. Each record gives: clone size, V gene, D gene, J gene, CDR3 protein, CDR3 DNA. A D gene is named only where the DNA matches it firmly. Expanded clones are given a class, and other clones once, few, many or no size at all.

clone size: -
V gene: TRBV5-8
D gene: TRBD1
J gene: TRBJ1-1
CDR3 protein: CASSATGGGSTEAFF
CDR3 DNA: TGTGCCAGCAGCGCGACAGGGGGCGGCAGCACTGAAGCTTTCTTT

clone size: -
V gene: TRBV9
D gene: -
J gene: TRBJ1-2
CDR3 protein: CASSGRVQSHYGYTF
CDR3 DNA: TGTGCCAGCAGCGGCCGGGTCCAGTCCCACTATGGCTACACCTTC

clone size: -
V gene: TRBV18
D gene: -
J gene: TRBJ2-7
CDR3 protein: CASSPTGSTSYEQYF
CDR3 DNA: TGTGCCAGCTCACCAACAGGGTCGACCTCCTACGAGCAGTACTTC

clone size: -
V gene: TRBV2
D gene: -
J gene: TRBJ1-5
CDR3 protein: CASSESGDSNQPQHF
CDR3 DNA: TGTGCCAGCAGTGAATCAGGGGATAGCAATCAGCCCCAGCATTTT

clone size: few
V gene: TRBV30
D gene: -
J gene: TRBJ1-4
CDR3 protein: CAWSNGAQGRKLFF
CDR3 DNA: TGTGCCTGGAGTAACGGGGCTCAGGGGCGAAAACTGTTTTTT

clone size: once
V gene: TRBV5-8
D gene: -
J gene: TRBJ1-1
CDR3 protein: CASSPATSKPAFF
CDR3 DNA: TGTGCCAGCAGCCCCGCCACTTCAAAGCCAGCTTTCTTT

clone size: -
V gene: TRBV3-1/TRBV3-2
D gene: TRBD1
J gene: TRBJ2-7
CDR3 protein: CASTKQGTYEQYF
CDR3 DNA: TGTGCCAGCACCAAACAGGGGACCTACGAGCAGTACTTC

clone size: -
V gene: TRBV29-1
D gene: TRBD2
J gene: TRBJ2-3
CDR3 protein: CSVSGGRDADTQYF
CDR3 DNA: TGCAGCGTTTCCGGCGGGAGGGATGCAGATACGCAGTATTTT

clone size: -
V gene: TRBV5-6
D gene: TRBD2
J gene: TRBJ2-1
CDR3 protein: CASSLGAGGPSYNEQFF
CDR3 DNA: TGTGCCAGCAGCTTGGGAGCGGGGGGGCCGAGTTACAATGAGCAGTTCTTC

clone size: once
V gene: TRBV6-1
D gene: TRBD1
J gene: TRBJ2-7
CDR3 protein: CASSEWGTASGNSYEQYF
CDR3 DNA: TGTGCCAGCAGTGAATGGGGGACAGCTTCAGGTAACTCCTACGAGCAGTACTTC

clone size: -
V gene: TRBV4-1
D gene: TRBD2
J gene: TRBJ2-4
CDR3 protein: CASSRGTSGRRGKNIQYF
CDR3 DNA: TGCGCCAGCAGCCGCGGGACTAGCGGGAGGCGGGGCAAAAACATTCAGTACTTC

clone size: -
V gene: TRBV5-1
D gene: -
J gene: TRBJ2-7
CDR3 protein: CASSPRAGRNYEQYF
CDR3 DNA: TGCGCCAGCAGTCCCCGTGCAGGGAGGAACTACGAGCAGTACTTC

clone size: -
V gene: TRBV2
D gene: TRBD1
J gene: TRBJ1-5
CDR3 protein: CASSTRQGGQPQHF
CDR3 DNA: TGTGCCAGCAGTACTAGACAGGGTGGTCAGCCCCAGCATTTT

clone size: -
V gene: TRBV19
D gene: -
J gene: TRBJ1-3
CDR3 protein: CASTPLGPGWATIYF
CDR3 DNA: TGTGCCAGTACCCCGCTTGGCCCAGGTTGGGCCACCATATATTTT

clone size: -
V gene: TRBV21-1
D gene: -
J gene: TRBJ2-2
CDR3 protein: CASIGAGELFF
CDR3 DNA: TGTGCCAGCATAGGGGCCGGGGAGCTGTTTTTT

clone size: -
V gene: TRBV6-5
D gene: TRBD1
J gene: TRBJ1-2
CDR3 protein: CASREGTAYGYTF
CDR3 DNA: TGTGCCAGCAGGGAGGGGACAGCCTATGGCTACACCTTC

clone size: -
V gene: TRBV5-1
D gene: -
J gene: TRBJ2-5
CDR3 protein: CASSLGTVEETQYF
CDR3 DNA: TGCGCCAGCAGCTTGGGTACAGTCGAAGAGACCCAGTACTTC

clone size: -
V gene: TRBV25-1
D gene: -
J gene: TRBJ1-4
CDR3 protein: CASSDDLTNEKLFF
CDR3 DNA: TGTGCCAGCAGTGATGACTTAACTAATGAAAAACTGTTTTTT

clone size: -
V gene: TRBV6-2/TRBV6-3
D gene: TRBD2
J gene: TRBJ2-2
CDR3 protein: CASSYSIVAGALNTGELFF
CDR3 DNA: TGTGCCAGCAGTTACTCGATCGTAGCGGGGGCACTGAACACCGGGGAGCTGTTTTTT

clone size: -
V gene: TRBV2
D gene: TRBD1
J gene: TRBJ1-4
CDR3 protein: CASRRPGTGATNEKLFF
CDR3 DNA: TGTGCCAGCAGACGTCCCGGGACAGGGGCAACTAATGAAAAACTGTTTTTT

clone size: -
V gene: TRBV5-5
D gene: -
J gene: TRBJ2-7
CDR3 protein: CASSLDSWTPTGKQYF
CDR3 DNA: TGTGCCAGCAGCTTGGACTCTTGGACACCAACCGGCAAGCAGTACTTC

clone size: -
V gene: TRBV2
D gene: -
J gene: TRBJ1-5
CDR3 protein: CASSDSQGGNQPQHF
CDR3 DNA: TGTGCCAGCAGTGATTCACAGGGAGGCAATCAGCCCCAGCATTTT

clone size: -
V gene: TRBV2
D gene: TRBD1
J gene: TRBJ2-3
CDR3 protein: CASSPQGARDTQYF
CDR3 DNA: TGTGCCAGCAGTCCACAGGGGGCGCGTGATACGCAGTATTTT